These 8 T cell receptor beta chains share one sample of origin, sequenced in a study of shared clonotypes between healthy human individuals. This table comes from immunoSEQ multiplex PCR, and its TCRdb copy is limited to in-frame clones, with some not included. The sample carries some 1.4 million clones, around 95% recorded once. Sequenced input: naive CD4+ T cells sorted from blood. Subset defined: CD45RA+ positively selected. These receptors were obtained from a man aged 30 to 39 in good health.

This clone was seen only once. The chain is built from TRBV18 and TRBJ1-1, with D possibly matching TRBD1 (5 bases). Trimming removed 8 bases at V and 0 bases at J, with 13 bases between. Germline values: CDR1 KGHSH, CDR2 LQKENI. The CDR3 consists of 14 residues. The CDR3 is CASTPQVMNTEAFF. The DNA for the CDR3 is TGTGCCAGCACCCCACAGGTTATGAACACTGAAGCTTTCTTT.

In regard to this clone: Within the sample, other DNA sequences also encode this same CDR3. The chain recombines TRBV18 with TRBJ2-7, with 8 bases lining up with TRBD1. CDR1 KGHSH and CDR2 LQKENI come from the germline V gene. There are 15 residues in the CDR3. J was trimmed by 1 base and V by 1 base; bases with no gene match: 3. The CDR3 loop reads CASSPRDRSSYEQYF. The CDR3 DNA is TGTGCCAGCTCACCACGGGACAGGAGTTCCTACGAGCAGTACTTC.

The chain combines TRBV29-1 with TRBJ2-7; possibly TRBD1 or TRBD2 for D (5 bases each). With 2 bases removed from V and 1 base from J, the gap between germline ends came to 15 bases. From germline, CDR1 is SQVTM and CDR2 ANQGSEA. This CDR3 contains 15 residues. In nucleotides, the CDR3 is TGCAGCGTTGAACTCGCCACGGGGCCATCCTACGAGCAGTACTTC. It codes for CSVELATGPSYEQYF.

This chain uses TRBV10-3 with TRBJ1-1; 7 nucleotides match TRBD1. The CDR3 loop spans 16 amino acids. CDR1 is ENHRY and CDR2 is SYGVKD in the germline V gene. V gave up 0 bases and J gave up 0 bases; unmatched junction bases: 4. CDR3 coding DNA: TGTGCCATCAGTGAGTCTTTGGGACAGTTGAACACTGAAGCTTTCTTT. Translation gives CAISESLGQLNTEAFF.

The chain joins TRBV18 to TRBJ2-5, with TRBD1 as a possible D gene (6 bases). The CDR3 covers 13 residues. With 4 bases removed from V and 3 bases from J, the gap between germline ends came to 9 bases. Per the germline V gene, CDR1 is KGHSH and CDR2 is LQKENI. The CDR3 spells CASSRGQKETQYF. The CDR3 DNA reads TGTGCCAGCTCACGCGGACAGAAAGAGACCCAGTACTTC.

This chain links TRBV2 with TRBJ2-7, with 7 bases matching TRBD2. Germline-derived CDR1 and CDR2 are SNHLY and FYNNEI. The CDR3 extends over 13 amino acids. Unmatched junction bases numbered 3, after V lost 1 base and J lost 6 bases. In nucleotides, the CDR3 is TGTGCCAGCAGTGAAGAGGGAGGGACCGAGCAGTACTTC. Protein sequence: CASSEEGGTEQYF.

This rearrangement joins TRBV10-3 to TRBJ1-1; 9 bases match TRBD1. The length of the CDR3 is 13 residues. V shed 9 bases and J 3 bases; nucleotides not matched to a gene: 5. Germline lookup yields CDR1 ENHRY and CDR2 SYGVKD. CDR3 bases: TGTGCCATTGGGACAGGGACCTACACTGAAGCTTTCTTT. This codes for CAIGTGTYTEAFF.

The J gene is TRBJ1-1, the V gene TRBV5-4; no definite D call. This CDR3 contains 16 residues. V was clipped by 4 bases and J by 1 base, with 17 bases between them. The germline gives CDR1 SGHNT, CDR2 YYREEE (reference sequence). CDR3 sequence (DNA): TGTGCCAGCAGCCAAGGAGCGCGGGCAGGGAACACTGAAGCTTTCTTT. Residues: CASSQGARAGNTEAFF.